This is a list of T cell receptor beta chains from one sample in a study of cytomegalovirus exposure and HLA in healthy donors. Generated by immunoSEQ multiplex PCR, the TCRdb table keeps only in-frame clones and is missing some. This specimen shows about 140,000 clones; the ten leading clones hold less than 3.5%. Material: PBMCs. These receptors all stem from a man in his forties in good health and CMV-seronegative. Each CDR3 is given with its conserved first and last residue. Fields, in order: D gene, J gene, V gene, CDR3 protein, CDR3 DNA. The D gene is left open where the match is weak.

TRBD1	TRBJ2-7	TRBV11-2	CASSNDRVHEQYF	TGTGCCAGCAGTAATGACAGGGTCCACGAGCAGTACTTC
TRBD1	TRBJ1-6	TRBV19	CASSTSALIGGNSPLHF	TGTGCCAGTAGTACCTCCGCCTTGATAGGGGGCAATTCACCCCTCCACTTT
TRBD1	TRBJ1-3	TRBV6-5	CASTRQGSGNTIYF	TGTGCCAGCACCCGACAGGGGTCGGGAAACACCATATATTTT
TRBD2	TRBJ2-1	TRBV14	CASSQATSGGAIEQFF	TGTGCCAGCAGCCAAGCGACTAGCGGGGGGGCTATTGAGCAGTTCTTC
-	TRBJ2-2	TRBV6-6	CASSYIQNTGELFF	TGTGCCAGCAGTTACATACAGAACACCGGGGAGCTGTTTTTT
TRBD1	TRBJ1-5	TRBV6-1	CASSEQGAGNQPQHF	TGTGCCAGCAGTGAACAGGGGGCCGGCAATCAGCCCCAGCATTTT
-	TRBJ1-6	TRBV14	CASSQVQGLGSPLHF	TGTGCCAGCAGCCAAGTCCAGGGTTTAGGGTCACCCCTCCACTTT
-	TRBJ1-3	TRBV11-2	CASSLVRSSGNTIYF	TGTGCCAGCAGCTTAGTTCGGAGCTCTGGAAACACCATATATTTT
TRBD2	TRBJ2-2	TRBV2	CASKLAGARAGELFF	TGTGCCAGCAAACTAGCGGGGGCCCGAGCCGGGGAGCTGTTTTTT
TRBD1	TRBJ1-4	TRBV5-1	CASSFTGGDEKLFF	TGCGCCAGCAGCTTCACAGGGGGAGATGAAAAACTGTTTTTT
-	TRBJ2-1	TRBV15	CATSSPPEGVNEQFF	TGTGCCACCAGCAGCCCCCCCGAGGGGGTGAATGAGCAGTTCTTC
-	TRBJ2-7	TRBV7-9	CASSPTEDIGTYEQYF	TGTGCCAGCAGCCCCACCGAGGACATCGGAACCTACGAGCAGTACTTC
-	TRBJ1-2	TRBV2	CASSESFYGYTF	TGTGCCAGCAGTGAAAGCTTCTATGGCTACACCTTC
-	TRBJ1-1	TRBV4-1	CASSQGTSRSEAFF	TGCGCCAGCAGCCAAGGGACAAGTAGGTCTGAAGCTTTCTTT
-	TRBJ2-2	TRBV7-9	CASSYLDLTGELFF	TGTGCCAGCAGCTACCTGGACTTAACCGGGGAGCTGTTTTTT
-	TRBJ1-4	TRBV7-2	CASSLRDIGIEKLFF	TGTGCCAGCAGCTTAAGGGACATAGGAATCGAAAAACTGTTTTTT
-	TRBJ2-1	TRBV2	CASSDGGGGYNEQFF	TGTGCCAGCAGTGATGGAGGGGGGGGGTACAATGAGCAGTTCTTC
TRBD1	TRBJ2-6	TRBV9	CASSVQGAPLSSGANVLTF	TGTGCCAGCAGCGTGCAGGGGGCCCCTCTAAGCTCTGGGGCCAACGTCCTGACTTTC
-	TRBJ1-2	TRBV5-1	CANPQENYGYTF	TGCGCCAATCCTCAGGAAAACTATGGCTACACCTTC
-	TRBJ1-5	TRBV28	CASRGTPGNQPQHF	TGTGCCAGCAGAGGGACTCCGGGCAATCAGCCCCAGCATTTT
TRBD1	TRBJ1-6	TRBV9	CASSVEALGQGYTPLHF	TGTGCCAGCAGCGTAGAAGCTCTAGGACAGGGGTATACACCCCTCCACTTT
-	TRBJ1-1	TRBV19	CASSIGTPGAEAFF	TGTGCCAGTAGTATAGGGACGCCGGGGGCTGAAGCTTTCTTT
TRBD1	TRBJ1-1	TRBV12-5	CASGLSTGTGGLGTEAFF	TGTGCTAGTGGTTTAAGTACCGGGACAGGGGGCTTGGGCACTGAAGCTTTCTTT
TRBD1	TRBJ1-2	TRBV9	CASSAGTGSRGYTF	TGTGCCAGCAGCGCCGGGACAGGATCGAGGGGCTACACCTTC
-	TRBJ1-6	TRBV19	CASSIDGGGSYNSPLHF	TGTGCCAGTAGTATAGATGGGGGCGGCTCCTATAATTCACCCCTCCACTTT
TRBD1	TRBJ1-4	TRBV11-2	CASSVWAGGNEKLFF	TGTGCCAGCAGCGTCTGGGCAGGGGGGAATGAAAAACTGTTTTTT
-	TRBJ1-1	TRBV5-4	CASSLPGTEAFF	TGTGCCAGCAGCTTGCCGGGCACTGAAGCTTTCTTT
-	TRBJ1-1	TRBV29-1	CSALPPENTEAFF	TGCAGCGCACTACCGCCGGAGAACACTGAAGCTTTCTTT
TRBD2	TRBJ2-2	TRBV18	CASSPAGGRTGELFF	TGTGCCAGCTCACCAGCGGGGGGCAGGACCGGGGAGCTGTTTTTT
-	TRBJ1-1	TRBV7-8	CASSLAPGPMNTEAFF	TGTGCCAGCAGCTTAGCGCCAGGGCCCATGAACACTGAAGCTTTCTTT
TRBD1	TRBJ2-2	TRBV19	CASSETGWVTGELFF	TGTGCCAGTAGTGAGACAGGGTGGGTCACCGGGGAGCTGTTTTTT
-	TRBJ2-3	TRBV2	CASSVLSDTQYF	TGTGCCAGCAGTGTTCTGTCAGATACGCAGTATTTT
-	TRBJ2-1	TRBV2	CASRGLRGYNEQFF	TGTGCCAGCAGGGGTTTGCGGGGCTACAATGAGCAGTTCTTC